This entry describes one T cell receptor beta chain. Its antigen is still unknown. The entry originates in a study of long-term antiretroviral therapy in people with HIV. Whole-study findings and limits: The study collected no data on ART adherence, viral resistance or therapy changes.

The libraries were made with immunoSEQ v3.0 at survey level. Repertoires were generated with immunoSEQ multiplex PCR, while TCRdb's copy carries only in-frame clones and drops some. In the table there are some 28,000 clones, roughly 88% of which are singletons. Sequenced here: unsorted PBMCs, sampled 3 years after starting antiretroviral therapy. This TCR was recovered from a man aged 40-49 years with HIV.

The CDR3 DNA sequence: TGTGCCAGCACCTCGGGGGGTTACACCTACGAGCAGTACTTC. Protein sequence: CASTSGGYTYEQYF. The gene calls are TRBV6-1 and TRBJ2-7; TRBD2 aligns across 7 bases. From germline, CDR1 is MNHNS and CDR2 SASEGT. With V trimmed by 7 bases and J by 2 bases, 8 bases remained unmatched. This CDR3 has 14 amino acids.